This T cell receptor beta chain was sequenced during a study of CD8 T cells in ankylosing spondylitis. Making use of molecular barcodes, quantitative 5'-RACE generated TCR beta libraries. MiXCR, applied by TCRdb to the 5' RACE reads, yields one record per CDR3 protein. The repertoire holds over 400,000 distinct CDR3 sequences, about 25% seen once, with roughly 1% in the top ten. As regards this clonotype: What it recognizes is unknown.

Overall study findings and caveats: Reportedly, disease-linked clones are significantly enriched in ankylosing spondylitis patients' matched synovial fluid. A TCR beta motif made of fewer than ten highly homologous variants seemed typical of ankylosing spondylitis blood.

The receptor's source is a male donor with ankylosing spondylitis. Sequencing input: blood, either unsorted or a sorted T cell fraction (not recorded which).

As DNA, the CDR3 is TGTGCCAGCAGCGGGGGACTCGCATATGAGCAGTTCTTC. Amino acid sequence: CASSGGLAYEQFF. V is TRBV7-9 and J is TRBJ2-1, with a weak D call TRBD2 (6 bases). Per the germline V gene, CDR1 is SEHNR and CDR2 is FQNEAQ (reference sequence). V lost 5 bases to trimming and J lost 8 bases, with 13 bases between them. The CDR3 is 13 amino acids.